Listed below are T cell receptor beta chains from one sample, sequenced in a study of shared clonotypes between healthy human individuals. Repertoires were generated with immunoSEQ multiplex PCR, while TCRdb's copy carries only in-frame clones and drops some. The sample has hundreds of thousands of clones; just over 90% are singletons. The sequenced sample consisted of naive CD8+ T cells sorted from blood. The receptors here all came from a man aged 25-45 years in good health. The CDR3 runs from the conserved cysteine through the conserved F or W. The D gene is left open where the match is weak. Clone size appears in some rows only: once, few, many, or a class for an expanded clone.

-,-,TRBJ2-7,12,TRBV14,TGTGCCAGCAGCCAGAGGAACTACGAGCAGTACTTC,CASSQRNYEQYF
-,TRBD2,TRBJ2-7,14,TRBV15,TGTGCCACCAGGAATGGACTAGCGGTATACGAGCAGTACTTC,CATRNGLAVYEQYF
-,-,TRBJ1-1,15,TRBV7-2,TGTGCCAGCAGCCCAGACGGGGTTTGGAACACTGAAGCTTTCTTT,CASSPDGVWNTEAFF
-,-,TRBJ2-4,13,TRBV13,TGTGCCAGCAGCTTAGGCCTGGGGAACATTCAGTACTTC,CASSLGLGNIQYF
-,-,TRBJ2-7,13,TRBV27,TGTGCCAGCAGCTTGGGCGGGCCTAACGAGCAGTACTTC,CASSLGGPNEQYF
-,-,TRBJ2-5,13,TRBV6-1,TGTGCCAGCAGGGACAGCCCGCGAGAGACCCAGTACTTC,CASRDSPRETQYF
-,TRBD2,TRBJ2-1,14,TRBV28,TGTGCCAGCAGTAACCGGGACTATTACAATGAGCAGTTCTTC,CASSNRDYYNEQFF
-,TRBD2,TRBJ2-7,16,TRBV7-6,TGTGCCAGCAGCTTAGATCCCAGACTAGCGGGAGACGAGCAGTACTTC,CASSLDPRLAGDEQYF
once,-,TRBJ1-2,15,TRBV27,TGTGCCAGCAGTGGATTCCAGGAGGCCCCCTATGGCTACACCTTC,CASSGFQEAPYGYTF
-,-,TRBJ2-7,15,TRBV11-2,TGTGCCAGCAGCCCCGGGGCGGGAAGGGGAATCGAGCAGTACTTC,CASSPGAGRGIEQYF
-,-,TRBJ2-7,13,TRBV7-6,TGTGCCAGCAGCTCGACCGGGACCTACGAGCAGTACTTC,CASSSTGTYEQYF
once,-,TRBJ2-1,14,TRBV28,TGTGCCAGCAGTTTACTTAGCTCCTACAATGAGCAGTTCTTC,CASSLLSSYNEQFF
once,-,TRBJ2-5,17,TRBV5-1,TGCGCCAGCAGCTTGGGTGGGCCGGGGACTTGGGTGGAGACCCAGTACTTC,CASSLGGPGTWVETQYF
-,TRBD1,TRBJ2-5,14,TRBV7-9,TGTGCCAGCAGCATGACAGGGTTTCAAGAGACCCAGTACTTC,CASSMTGFQETQYF
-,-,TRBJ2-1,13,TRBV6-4,TGTGCCAGCAGGGGGGAGTTGGCCAATGAGCAGTTCTTC,CASRGELANEQFF
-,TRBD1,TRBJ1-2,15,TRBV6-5,TGTGCCAGCAGTTACTCTCGGACAGGGACCCATGGCTACACCTTC,CASSYSRTGTHGYTF
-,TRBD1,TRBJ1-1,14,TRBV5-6,TGTGCCAGCAGCTTCGGACAGGGGGATTCTGAAGCTTTCTTT,CASSFGQGDSEAFF
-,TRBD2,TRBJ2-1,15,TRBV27,TGTGCCAGCAGTTTTAGCGGGAGGCTCGATTCGTCGGAGTTCTTC,CASSFSGRLDSSEFF
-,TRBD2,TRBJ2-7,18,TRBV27,TGTGCCAGCATAGGCCCTCGGGTCGGTCTAGCGGGAAACTACGAGCAGTACTTC,CASIGPRVGLAGNYEQYF
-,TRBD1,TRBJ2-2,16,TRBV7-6,TGTGCCAGCAGCTTCACGACCGGGACAGAGCACGGGGAGCTGTTTTTT,CASSFTTGTEHGELFF
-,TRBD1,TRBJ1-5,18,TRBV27,TGTGCCAGCAGGATCGGACAGGGTCCCGCGGATAGCAATCAGCCCCAGCATTTT,CASRIGQGPADSNQPQHF
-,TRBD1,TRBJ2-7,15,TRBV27,TGTGCCAGCAGTCGTCCTGGACAGGGTTTGTACGAGCAGTACTTC,CASSRPGQGLYEQYF
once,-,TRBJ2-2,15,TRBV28,TGTGCCAGCAGTTCGCGGGGGCTGGACACCGGGGAGCTGTTTTTT,CASSSRGLDTGELFF
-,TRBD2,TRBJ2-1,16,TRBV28,TGTGCCAGCAGTTTGTGGTCCAGCGGGGCCTACAATGAGCAGTTCTTC,CASSLWSSGAYNEQFF
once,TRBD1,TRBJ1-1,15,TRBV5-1,TGCGCCAGCAGCTTAAGACAGGGCTCGAACACTGAAGCTTTCTTT,CASSLRQGSNTEAFF
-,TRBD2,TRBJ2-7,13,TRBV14,TGTGCCAGCAGTCCACTAGCGGGGAACGAGCAGTACTTC,CASSPLAGNEQYF
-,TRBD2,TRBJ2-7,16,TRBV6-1,TGTGCCAGCAGTGAAGCGCGGGGACTAGCGGCCTACGAGCAGTACTTC,CASSEARGLAAYEQYF
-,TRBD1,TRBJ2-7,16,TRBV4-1,TGCGCCAGCAGCCAAGTAACCGGGACAGGGCTCGACGAGCAGTACTTC,CASSQVTGTGLDEQYF
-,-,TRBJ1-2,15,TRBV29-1,TGCAGCGTTGCGCGAGGTAGGGCAGGCATCTATGGCTACACCTTC,CSVARGRAGIYGYTF
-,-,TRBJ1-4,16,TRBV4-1,TGCGCCAGCAGCACCCGGGACTTAGCAACTAATGAAAAACTGTTTTTT,CASSTRDLATNEKLFF